This entry lists 30 T cell receptor beta chains sequenced from one sample in a study of regulatory and conventional T cells in breast cancer. TCRdb re-derived calls from the PCR reads in MiXCR, one entry per CDR3 protein. The sample has more than 15,000 distinct CDR3 sequences, about 32% seen once; the top ten hold roughly 1.5%. Sequencing was done on a sample of conventional T cells from blood. These receptors were collected from a female donor in good health.

The chain is built from TRBV11-2 and TRBJ1-3; TRBD1 matches 7 bases. The CDR3 covers 15 residues. The germline CDR1 and CDR2 sequences are SGHAT and FQNNGV. V lost 3 bases and J lost 4; bases outside the gene matches: 6. Here the CDR3 DNA reads TGTGCCAGCAGCTTGGGTAGGGGGCCAGGAAACACCATATATTTT. It translates to CASSLGRGPGNTIYF.

The chain recombines TRBV2 with TRBJ1-6; no clear D. V was clipped by 2 bases and J by 5 bases, with 16 bases between them. The V gene's germline CDR1 is SNHLY and CDR2 FYNNEI. This CDR3 comprises 17 residues. The CDR3 loop reads CASSESFGLRDNSPLHF. The CDR3 DNA reads as TGTGCCAGCAGTGAATCTTTCGGGTTAAGAGATAATTCACCCCTCCACTTT.

The rearrangement uses TRBV6-5 and TRBJ2-7; 8 nucleotides line up with TRBD2. Germline values: CDR1 MNHEY, CDR2 SVGAGI. There are 17 residues in the CDR3. V lost 2 bases and J lost 2; bases outside the gene matches: 11. CDR3 in DNA: TGTGCCAGCAGTTACCGCCCGATGGAGCGGGGGACCTACGAGCAGTACTTC. Translated, it gives CASSYRPMERGTYEQYF.

Relative to its sample, this clonotype is medium-sized. The chain is built from TRBV4-1 and TRBJ1-2, with 9 bases lining up with TRBD1. This CDR3 comprises 15 residues. Germline values: CDR1 MGHRA, CDR2 YSYEKL. Unmatched junction bases numbered 8, after V lost 3 bases and J lost 6 bases. In DNA form, the CDR3 reads TGCGCCAGCAGCCAGCAGACCGGGACAGGGAATGGCTACACCTTC. Its protein is CASSQQTGTGNGYTF.

This clonotype was seen a handful of times. The V and J genes are TRBV7-2 and TRBJ2-1; D may be TRBD1 (6 bases). Germline-derived CDR1 and CDR2 are SGHTA and FQGNSA. This CDR3 contains 17 residues. The V end was cut by 5 bases, the J end by 2 bases, with 19 bases between. The CDR3 coding sequence is TGTGCCAGCAGCCCCCGGTCGGGCCGGGACACCTACAATGAGCAGTTCTTC. This translates into CASSPRSGRDTYNEQFF.

This chain links TRBV5-1 with TRBJ2-1, with D perhaps matching TRBD2 (6 bases). The CDR3 sequence is 15 residues long. CDR1 and CDR2 from the germline V gene are SGHRS and YFSETQ. The V gene lost 3 bases and the J gene lost 5 bases, with 15 bases spanning the gap. The DNA for the CDR3 is TGCGCCAGCAGCTGGATAGCCGGGACTGACAATGAGCAGTTCTTC. It encodes CASSWIAGTDNEQFF.

The chain uses TRBV12-3 or TRBV12-4 and TRBJ2-7; D possibly matches TRBD1 or TRBD2 (5 bases each). With 6 bases removed from V and 2 bases from J, the gap between germline ends came to 14 bases. This CDR3 is built from 14 residues. The CDR3 sequence: CASSTTGATYEQYF. The CDR3 nucleotides are TGTGCCAGCAGCACAACCGGGGCCACCTACGAGCAGTACTTC.

Comments on this clonotype: One junction end does not reproduce the germline sequence, and a read error may be involved. The CDR3 region has the DNA TGTGCCAGCAGCACAGGTGGCACTGAAGCTCTCTTT. This encodes CASSTGGTEALF. The rearrangement uses TRBV5-6 and TRBJ1-1, with D maybe TRBD1 (5 bases). Germline CDR1 and CDR2: SGHDT and YYEEEE. The CDR3 is made up of 12 amino acids. Drawing the rest from reference TRBV5-6 and TRBJ1-1, the complete variable domain is DAGVTQSPTHLIKTRGQQVTLRCSPKSGHDTVSWYQQALGQGPQFIFQYYEEEERQRGNFPDRFSGHQFPNYSSELNVNALLLGDSALYLCASSTGGTEALFGQGTRLTVV.

The V call is TRBV7-8, the J call TRBJ1-1; 9 bases fit TRBD1. Looked up from germline, CDR1 is SGHVS and CDR2 is FQNEAQ. This CDR3 spans 15 amino acids. J gave up 3 bases and V 4 bases, and 6 bases lay outside the gene matches. The CDR3 region has the DNA TGTGCCAGCAGCTCCTGGGACAGGGTACACACTGAAGCTTTCTTT. Translating it yields CASSSWDRVHTEAFF.

The chain combines TRBV7-9 with TRBJ1-3, with 9 positions matching TRBD1. CDR3 length: 16 amino acids. CDR1 and CDR2 from the germline V gene are SEHNR and FQNEAQ (reference sequence). The trim removed 2 bases at V and 2 bases at J, leaving 4 bases unmatched. The CDR3 spells CASSLHRDRAGNTIYF. CDR3 sequence (DNA): TGTGCCAGCAGCTTACACCGGGACAGGGCTGGAAACACCATATATTTT.

Within the sample, this clonotype is medium-sized. The gene calls are TRBV29-1 and TRBJ1-1, with D possibly matching TRBD1 (5 bases). The germline V gene has CDR1 SQVTM and CDR2 ANQGSEA. V gave up 6 bases and J gave up 6 bases, with 23 bases separating them. The CDR3 covers 15 residues. The CDR3 DNA reads TGCAGCGTCGACACCTCCGGGACTCTGAGGGCTGAAGCTTTCTTT. Its translation is CSVDTSGTLRAEAFF.

Comments on this clonotype: With a much larger clone just one base away, this may be a read error. V usage is TRBV7-2 and J usage is TRBJ2-6, with D maybe TRBD1 (5 bases). This CDR3 has 13 amino acids. In germline, CDR1 is SGHTA, CDR2 FQGNSA. The CDR3 DNA follows: TGTGCCAGCAGGAGCTCTGGGGCCAACATCCTGACTTTC. It encodes CASRSSGANILTF.

Note on this clonotype: The final CDR3 position lacks the conserved phenylalanine or tryptophan, pointing to a likely read error. The V call is TRBV5-6, the J call TRBJ1-1, with D possibly matching TRBD1 (5 bases). Germline CDR1 and CDR2: SGHDT and YYEEEE. This CDR3 spans 12 amino acids. The CDR3 bases are TGCGCCAGCAGCTTGAATGGAGGGACGGCTTTCTCT. This codes for CASSLNGGTAFS.

The chain uses TRBV7-9 and TRBJ2-5; TRBD2 aligns across 15 bases. Germline V gives CDR1 SEHNR, CDR2 FQNEAQ (reference sequence). V lost 5 bases, J lost 5 bases, and 12 bases stayed unmatched. The CDR3 is 18 amino acids. CDR3 residues: CASSAVMGLAGGWETQYF. DNA of the CDR3: TGTGCCAGCAGCGCCGTCATGGGACTAGCGGGAGGATGGGAGACCCAGTACTTC.

This clonotype occurred a few times. This chain uses TRBV7-9 with TRBJ2-3; 9 positions agree with TRBD1. CDR1 SEHNR and CDR2 FQNEAQ come from the germline V gene (reference sequence). This CDR3 comprises 13 residues. The ends lost 4 bases at V and 13 bases at J; junction bases unmatched: 9. The CDR3 nucleotides are TGTGCCAGCAGCTCCCTAAGGACAGGGGATGAGTATTTT. Protein: CASSSLRTGDEYF.

The CDR3 loop reads CASSLAGGNNEQFF. The CDR3 DNA reads as TGTGCCAGCAGCTTAGCGGGTGGGAATAATGAGCAGTTCTTC. The rearrangement joins TRBV7-2 to TRBJ2-1; D not resolved. The CDR3 is made up of 14 amino acids. CDR1 SGHTA and CDR2 FQGNSA come from the germline V gene. V gave up 0 bases and J gave up 7 bases, with 10 bases separating them.

The chain is built from TRBV6-2 or TRBV6-3 and TRBJ1-1, with D uncertain. This CDR3 comprises 14 residues. Germline V gene sequence: CDR1 MNHEY, CDR2 SVGEGT. Trimming pared 2 bases from V and 1 base from J, leaving 8 bases between. For the CDR3, the DNA is TGTGCCAGCAGTTACGGGAGGGCGAACACTGAAGCTTTCTTT. Translated: CASSYGRANTEAFF.

This clonotype rates as medium-sized. CDR3 in DNA: TGTGCCTGGAGTGGGGAGGGTCTCAATCAGCCCCAGCATTTT. Translating gives CAWSGEGLNQPQHF. The chain has TRBV30 and TRBJ1-5; no firm D call. V shed 1 base and J shed 3 bases, with 10 bases lying between them. This CDR3 region has 14 residues. Germline V CDR1 and CDR2: GTSNPN, SVGIG (reference sequence).

This clonotype came up a few times. The chain recombines TRBV21-1 with TRBJ1-2. TRBV21-1 constitutes a pseudogene. The CDR3 length is 15 residues. Here the CDR3 reads CASSKNSPARRGYTF. Written as DNA, the CDR3 is TGTGCCAGCAGCAAAAATTCTCCGGCAAGGAGGGGCTACACCTTC.

The V call is TRBV7-2, the J call TRBJ2-1; D may correspond to TRBD1 or TRBD2 (5 bases each). This CDR3 region has 12 residues. Trimming shortened V by 5 bases and J by 11 bases, and 13 bases separated the two germline ends. The germline V gene has CDR1 SGHTA and CDR2 FQGNSA. CDR3 loop: CASSRDLSKQFF. The CDR3, as DNA: TGTGCCAGCAGCCGGGACCTAAGTAAGCAGTTCTTC. The whole variable domain, filled in from reference TRBV7-2 and TRBJ2-1, reads GAGVSQSPSNKVTEKGKDVELRCDPISGHTALYWYRQSLGQGLEFLIYFQGNSAPDKSGLPSDRFSAERTGGSVSTLTIQRTQQEDSAVYLCASSRDLSKQFFGPGTRLTVL.

As for this clonotype: Its ends do not fully match the called genes, so a read error is possible. The chain links TRBV6-5 to TRBJ2-1, with no clear D. In germline, CDR1 is MNHEY, CDR2 SVGAGI. The CDR3 length is 19 residues. CDR3 residues: CASSYSIGLTRSSYSEQFF. CDR3 nucleotides: TGTGCCAGCAGTTACTCGATAGGGCTTACGCGGAGCTCCTACAGTGAGCAGTTCTTC.

This chain connects TRBV12-5 to TRBJ1-2; D is ambiguous. Germline V gene lookup returns CDR1 LGHNT and CDR2 FRNRAP. The CDR3 is 15 amino acids. Trimming shortened V by 5 bases and J by 3 bases, and 16 bases separated the two germline ends. CDR3 sequence: CASGPPRTADYGYTF. In nucleotides, the CDR3 is TGTGCTAGTGGTCCCCCACGCACAGCAGACTATGGCTACACCTTC.

This rearrangement joins TRBV11-2 to TRBJ2-3; D is ambiguous. Germline CDR1 reads SGHAT; CDR2 reads FQNNGV. The V end lost 5 bases, the J end lost 1 base, and 16 bases lay between the germline ends. The CDR3 consists of 16 residues. CDR3 bases: TGTGCCAGCAGCGCCAGCCCAGGACGAGGCACAGATACGCAGTATTTT. It yields the protein CASSASPGRGTDTQYF. The full variable domain, in which reference TRBV11-2 and TRBJ2-3 provide the parts outside the CDR3, is EAGVAQSPRYKIIEKRQSVAFWCNPISGHATLYWYQQILGQGPKLLIQFQNNGVVDDSQLPKDRFSAERLKGVDSTLKIQPAKLEDSAVYLCASSASPGRGTDTQYFGPGTRLTVL.

This clonotype has more than one count but fewer than ten. This rearrangement joins TRBV5-1 to TRBJ2-3; D remains unclear. The CDR3 sequence is 15 residues long. With 2 bases removed from V and 3 bases from J, the gap between germline ends came to 13 bases. Germline lookup yields CDR1 SGHRS and CDR2 YFSETQ. This CDR3 is CASSFEDVGTDTQYF. For the CDR3, the DNA is TGCGCCAGCAGCTTTGAGGATGTGGGGACAGATACGCAGTATTTT. Variable domain in full (rest from reference TRBV5-1 and TRBJ2-3): KAGVTQTPRYLIKTRGQQVTLSCSPISGHRSVSWYQQTPGQGLQFLFEYFSETQRNKGNFPGRFSGRQFSNSRSEMNVSTLELGDSALYLCASSFEDVGTDTQYFGPGTRLTVL.

This clonotype rates as medium-sized. The V gene is TRBV18, the J gene TRBJ1-1; no definite D call. This CDR3 spans 15 amino acids. Germline V gene lookup returns CDR1 KGHSH and CDR2 LQKENI. Trimming left V 3 bases short and J 2 bases short, with 13 bases between. The CDR3 loop is CASSPSPRVNTEAFF. Written as DNA, the CDR3 is TGTGCCAGCTCACCTTCGCCAAGGGTAAACACTGAAGCTTTCTTT.

For the CDR3, the DNA is TGTGCCAGCAGTGACCCAAAACAGGGGAACACTGAAGCTTTCTTT. Its translation: CASSDPKQGNTEAFF. The chain couples TRBV25-1 to TRBJ1-1; tentatively, D is TRBD1 (6 bases). The CDR3 sequence is 15 residues long. V lost 3 bases and J 1 base, leaving 12 bases between the germline ends. Germline V gene data show CDR1 as MGHDK and CDR2 as SYGVNS.

This clonotype was found a few times. The V and J genes are TRBV11-2 and TRBJ1-1; the D gene is possibly TRBD1 (6 bases). The ends were cut back, 5 bases at V and 3 bases at J, with 16 bases in the middle. The CDR3 has 15 residues. The germline gives CDR1 SGHAT, CDR2 FQNNGV. The CDR3 region is CASSTLRGADTEAFF. CDR3 bases: TGTGCCAGCAGCACGCTTAGGGGGGCGGACACTGAAGCTTTCTTT.

This sequence joins TRBV5-1 and TRBJ2-3; 9 nucleotides match TRBD2. The V segment lost 4 bases and the J segment 0 bases; nucleotides outside the gene matches: 6. This CDR3 has 16 amino acids. The germline gives CDR1 SGHRS, CDR2 YFSETQ. The DNA for the CDR3 is TGCGCCAGCAGCCCAGGGACTAGCCATAGCACAGATACGCAGTATTTT. This encodes CASSPGTSHSTDTQYF. The variable domain in full, completed from reference TRBV5-1 and TRBJ2-3, reads KAGVTQTPRYLIKTRGQQVTLSCSPISGHRSVSWYQQTPGQGLQFLFEYFSETQRNKGNFPGRFSGRQFSNSRSEMNVSTLELGDSALYLCASSPGTSHSTDTQYFGPGTRLTVL.

CDR3 region: CASAPGQLYYGYTF. As DNA, the CDR3 is TGTGCCAGCGCCCCGGGACAGCTTTACTATGGCTACACCTTC. V is TRBV7-2 and J is TRBJ1-2, with 7 bases matching TRBD1. CDR1 is SGHTA, CDR2 FQGNSA, per germline. Germline trimming cut 8 bases from V and 3 bases from J; bases unmatched to any gene: 9. This CDR3 has 14 residues.

This clonotype was detected only a few times. The V and J genes are TRBV12-3 or TRBV12-4 and TRBJ1-1; weak D call: TRBD1 (6 bases). This CDR3 contains 14 residues. The V end was cut by 3 bases, the J end by 3 bases, with 11 bases between. The CDR3 DNA follows: TGTGCCAGCAGTTTGAGGGGGGCTGACACTGAAGCTTTCTTT. Protein sequence: CASSLRGADTEAFF.